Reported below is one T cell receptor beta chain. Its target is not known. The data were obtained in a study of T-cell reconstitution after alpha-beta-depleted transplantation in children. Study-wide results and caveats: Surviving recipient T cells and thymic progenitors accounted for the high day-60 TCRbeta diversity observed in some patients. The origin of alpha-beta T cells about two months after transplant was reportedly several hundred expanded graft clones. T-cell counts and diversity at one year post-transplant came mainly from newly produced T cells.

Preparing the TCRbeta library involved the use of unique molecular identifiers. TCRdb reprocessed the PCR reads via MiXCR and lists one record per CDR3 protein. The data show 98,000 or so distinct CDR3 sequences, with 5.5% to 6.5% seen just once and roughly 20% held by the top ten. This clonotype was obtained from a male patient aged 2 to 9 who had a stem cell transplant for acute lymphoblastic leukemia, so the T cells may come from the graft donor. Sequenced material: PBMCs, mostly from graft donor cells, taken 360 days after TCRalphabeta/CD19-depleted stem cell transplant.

CDR3 nucleotides: TGTGCCAGCAGTGGGGTCATATGGGGACAGGGTCAAGGCTACACCTTC. Amino acid sequence: CASSGVIWGQGQGYTF. The rearrangement uses TRBV28 and TRBJ1-2, with 9 nucleotides matching TRBD1. The CDR3 runs 16 residues. Germline trimming cut 5 bases from V and 8 bases from J; bases unmatched to any gene: 15. Germline assignment: CDR1 MDHEN and CDR2 SYDVKM.